What follows are 27 T cell receptor beta chains derived from one specimen sequenced in a study of T cell responses to AZD1222 COVID-19 vaccine. The data were produced by immunoSEQ multiplex PCR, yet TCRdb's version contains in-frame clones alone and is incomplete. This repertoire shows 95,000 to 120,000 clones, around 84% found once; its top ten account for 3.3%. The sequenced sample was peripheral blood, obtained on day 0 of AZD1222 vaccination. The receptor source for this set is an adult in good health.

The V gene is TRBV28, the J gene TRBJ2-3; D ambiguous. The V and J ends lost 2 bases and 0 bases respectively, with 9 bases between them. Looked up from germline, CDR1 is MDHEN and CDR2 is SYDVKM. CDR3 size: 15 residues. Written as DNA, the CDR3 is TGTGCCAGCAGTTTAAGGGTTTCTAGCACAGATACGCAGTATTTT. Amino acids: CASSLRVSSTDTQYF.

This clone was seen only once. The genes are TRBV27 and TRBJ2-5; 7 nucleotides agree with TRBD1. After removal of 4 bases from V and 2 bases from J, the junction contained 7 bases not matched to a gene. Germline V lookup: CDR1 MNHEY, CDR2 SMNVEV (reference sequence). The CDR3 length is 15 residues. The CDR3 spells CASSSFTGAQETQYF. The CDR3, as DNA: TGTGCCAGCAGTTCGTTCACAGGGGCACAAGAGACCCAGTACTTC.

The rearrangement joins TRBV2 to TRBJ2-2; D is ambiguous. CDR1 SNHLY and CDR2 FYNNEI come from the germline V gene. This CDR3 comprises 13 residues. V was trimmed by 8 bases and J by 1 base, leaving 8 bases between them. CDR3 nucleotide sequence: TGTGCCAGCTGGTCAGGGAACACCGGGGAGCTGTTTTTT. It translates to CASWSGNTGELFF.

The genes are TRBV5-4 and TRBJ2-6; D not certain. Per germline, CDR1 SGHNT and CDR2 YYREEE (reference sequence). The CDR3 sequence is 17 residues long. Trimming shortened V by 0 bases and J by 1 base, and 11 bases separated the two germline ends. This CDR3 is CASSLASRISGANVLTF. As DNA, the CDR3 is TGTGCCAGCAGCTTGGCCTCGAGGATTTCTGGGGCCAACGTCCTGACTTTC.

The chain joins TRBV7-2 to TRBJ1-1; D may be TRBD1 (6 bases). Trimming took 4 bases from V and 6 from J, leaving 18 bases between them. CDR1 is SGHTA and CDR2 is FQGNSA in the germline V gene. The CDR3 runs 15 residues. The DNA of the CDR3 is TGTGCCAGCAGCTCGCTGGGCGCGCCAGGGGCTGAAGCTTTCTTT. This encodes CASSSLGAPGAEAFF.

V usage is TRBV5-8 and J usage is TRBJ1-2; D remains ambiguous. The CDR3 consists of 18 residues. V lost 2 bases and J 0 bases, leaving 20 bases between the germline ends. CDR1 and CDR2 from the germline V gene are SGHTS and YDEGEE. The chain's CDR3 is CASSFPKDWVSSNYGYTF. The CDR3 DNA reads TGTGCCAGCAGCTTTCCCAAGGACTGGGTTTCCTCTAACTATGGCTACACCTTC.

The V gene is TRBV28, the J gene TRBJ1-5; 7 bases are a match to TRBD1. Germline V lookup: CDR1 MDHEN, CDR2 SYDVKM. The V segment lost 7 bases and the J segment 6 bases; nucleotides outside the gene matches: 9. This CDR3 region has 14 residues. Here the CDR3 reads CASNYDRVGQPQHF. Written as DNA, the CDR3 is TGTGCCAGCAACTACGACAGGGTTGGTCAGCCCCAGCATTTT.

There are a few counts of this clone. The J gene is TRBJ1-3, the V gene TRBV19; tentative D call: TRBD1 (6 bases). The V and J ends lost 5 bases and 5 bases respectively, with 13 bases between them. Germline CDR1 is LNHDA and CDR2 is SQIVND (reference sequence). The CDR3 sequence is 14 residues long. The CDR3 DNA follows: TGTGCCAGTAGTTACCTCGGACAGCGAAACACCATATATTTT. It codes for CASSYLGQRNTIYF.

This chain connects TRBV6-5 to TRBJ1-6; D might be TRBD1 (5 bases). The CDR3 is 15 amino acids. CDR1 and CDR2 (germline): MNHEY, SVGAGI. Between the trimmed V and J ends, which lost 11 bases and 10 bases, there was a span of 24 bases. The CDR3 nucleotides are TGTGCCTCTATCGAGGTGGGGCTAGGTGAATCACCCCTCCACTTT. Encoded protein: CASIEVGLGESPLHF.

The chain has TRBV27 and TRBJ1-2, with 10 bases fitting TRBD1. V lost 4 bases to trimming and J lost 4 bases; unmatched junction nucleotides: 9. The length of the CDR3 is 16 residues. Per germline, CDR1 MNHEY and CDR2 SMNVEV (reference sequence). This CDR3 is CASSYLGQGISYGYTF. The CDR3 DNA is TGTGCCAGCAGTTACCTGGGACAGGGGATTAGCTATGGCTACACCTTC.

The V gene is TRBV30, the J gene TRBJ1-2; TRBD1 might be the D (5 bases). The germline gives CDR1 GTSNPN, CDR2 SVGIG (reference sequence). The CDR3 runs 12 residues. Between the trimmed V and J ends, which lost 2 bases and 7 bases, there was a span of 11 bases. Written as DNA, the CDR3 is TGTGCCTGGAGTTCAGGGAGGGGTGGCTACACCTTC. Amino acids: CAWSSGRGGYTF.

The chain carries TRBV24-1 and TRBJ2-7; the D call may be TRBD1 or TRBD2 (6 bases each). The germline gives CDR1 KGHDR, CDR2 SFDVKD. The V gene lost 5 bases and the J gene lost 9 bases, with 13 bases spanning the gap. The CDR3 is 12 residues long. The CDR3 loop is CATSARGEGQYF. CDR3 DNA sequence: TGTGCCACCAGTGCAAGGGGGGAAGGGCAGTACTTC.

This chain joins TRBV7-9 and TRBJ1-5; no definite D call. The V gene's germline CDR1 is SEHNR and CDR2 FQNEAQ (reference sequence). The CDR3 has 14 residues. Deletions cut 5 bases from V and 1 base from J, with 9 bases between. CDR3 residues: CASSMDLSNQPQHF. CDR3 nucleotide sequence: TGTGCCAGCAGCATGGACTTAAGCAATCAGCCCCAGCATTTT.

The chain links TRBV19 to TRBJ1-2; D is perhaps TRBD1 (6 bases). Per the germline V gene, CDR1 is LNHDA and CDR2 is SQIVND (reference sequence). The CDR3 sequence is 10 residues long. V was shortened by 9 bases and J by 8 bases, with 10 bases between the two germline ends. Here the CDR3 DNA reads TGTGCCAGCGGGGGGCCGGGCTACACCTTC. It translates to CASGGPGYTF.

The genes are TRBV5-5 and TRBJ2-7; the D gene could be TRBD1 or TRBD2 (7 bases each). Germline values: CDR1 SGHKS, CDR2 YYEKEE (reference sequence). The CDR3 sequence is 15 residues long. The V gene lost 6 bases and the J gene lost 4 bases, with 20 bases spanning the gap. The CDR3 coding sequence is TGTGCCAGCACCCCCGCGGGGGACAGCTATTACGAGCAGTACTTC. The encoded protein is CASTPAGDSYYEQYF.

V and J are TRBV4-1 and TRBJ2-4; 7 positions match TRBD1. Looked up from germline, CDR1 is MGHRA and CDR2 is YSYEKL. The CDR3 is 16 residues long. The V segment lost 0 bases and the J segment 2 bases; nucleotides outside the gene matches: 4. DNA of the CDR3: TGCGCCAGCAGCCAAGATCAGGGGGAAACCAAAAACATTCAGTACTTC. It yields the protein CASSQDQGETKNIQYF.

This clone has a handful of counts. This sequence joins TRBV6-1 and TRBJ1-3; tentatively, D is TRBD1 (6 bases). V was trimmed by 4 bases and J by 0 bases, leaving 16 bases between them. The V gene's germline CDR1 is MNHNS and CDR2 SASEGT. The length of the CDR3 is 17 residues. CDR3 residues: CASSGGGWDISGNTIYF. The DNA of the CDR3 is TGTGCCAGCAGTGGGGGGGGCTGGGATATCTCTGGAAACACCATATATTTT.

V and J are TRBV4-2 and TRBJ2-7; perhaps TRBD2 as D (6 bases). Germline V gene lookup returns CDR1 LGHNA and CDR2 YNFKEQ. CDR3 length equals 17 residues. V was clipped by 2 bases and J by 0 bases, with 17 bases between them. The CDR3 DNA is TGTGCCAGCAGCCAATCCGCGGGGCAACCAAGCTCCTACGAGCAGTACTTC. This gives the protein CASSQSAGQPSSYEQYF.

The genes are TRBV29-1 and TRBJ1-2, with D perhaps TRBD1 (5 bases). CDR1 is SQVTM and CDR2 is ANQGSEA in the germline V gene. CDR3 length: 13 amino acids. With 4 bases removed from V and 3 bases from J, the gap between germline ends came to 12 bases. CDR3 residues: CSVAAGSDYGYTF. CDR3 DNA sequence: TGCAGCGTTGCGGCAGGGTCGGACTATGGCTACACCTTC.

The rearrangement uses TRBV4-1 and TRBJ2-2, with 10 bases that match TRBD2. This CDR3 region has 18 residues. Germline V gene lookup returns CDR1 MGHRA and CDR2 YSYEKL. V lost 0 bases to trimming and J lost 2 bases; unmatched junction nucleotides: 6. The CDR3 DNA reads TGCGCCAGCAGCCAAGAACCTAGCGGGGGCCCTAACACCGGGGAGCTGTTTTTT. Encoded protein: CASSQEPSGGPNTGELFF.

The chain recombines TRBV3-1 (or the pseudogene TRBV3-2) with TRBJ2-5; D not certain. V was pared by 1 base and J by 4 bases, with 10 bases between. The CDR3 runs to 14 residues. Germline assignment: CDR1 LGHDT and CDR2 YNNKEL (reference sequence). The DNA for the CDR3 is TGTGCCAGCAGCCAAGTCTCTTGGGGAGAGACCCAGTACTTC. This codes for CASSQVSWGETQYF.

V is TRBV2 and J is TRBJ1-1; D is uncertain. CDR1 is SNHLY, CDR2 FYNNEI, per germline. The CDR3 sequence is 14 residues long. Trimming pared 4 bases from V and 0 bases from J, leaving 9 bases between. DNA of the CDR3: TGTGCCAGCAGTGGTGGCCGGCTGAACACTGAAGCTTTCTTT. Protein product: CASSGGRLNTEAFF.

The chain joins TRBV2 to TRBJ1-2; no clear D. CDR1 is SNHLY, CDR2 FYNNEI, per germline. V was pared by 4 bases and J by 4 bases, with 10 bases between. The CDR3 extends over 13 amino acids. This chain's CDR3 is CASSGGGLYGYTF. The DNA for the CDR3 is TGTGCCAGCAGTGGGGGTGGACTCTATGGCTACACCTTC.

The chain links TRBV24-1 to TRBJ2-5; 9 nucleotides match TRBD1. V lost 4 bases, J lost 4 bases, and 9 bases stayed unmatched. The germline gives CDR1 KGHDR, CDR2 SFDVKD. This CDR3 has 16 residues. The CDR3 DNA reads TGTGCCACCAGTGAGGGGACAGGGTATTCGGGAGAGACCCAGTACTTC. This gives the protein CATSEGTGYSGETQYF.

CDR3 bases: TGTGCCAGCAGCTTGCTTGGGGGGGGGCCGGCAGATACGCAGTATTTT. The encoded protein is CASSLLGGGPADTQYF. The chain employs TRBV5-8 and TRBJ2-3; D may be TRBD2 (7 bases). V gave up 1 base and J gave up 4 bases, with 16 bases separating them. Germline V gene data show CDR1 as SGHTS and CDR2 as YDEGEE. The length of the CDR3 is 16 residues.

Comment on this clone: The same CDR3 is also encoded by other DNA sequences in this sample. V is TRBV2 and J is TRBJ2-3; the match to TRBD1 covers 9 bases. V was clipped by 5 bases and J by 1 base; unmatched bases: 4. The length of the CDR3 is 15 residues. CDR1 is SNHLY and CDR2 is FYNNEI in the germline V gene. CDR3 DNA sequence: TGTGCCAGCAGTACCCGACAGGGGGGCACAGATACGCAGTATTTT. Translation: CASSTRQGGTDTQYF.

The V and J genes are TRBV4-1 and TRBJ1-2, with 7 bases lining up with TRBD1. V dropped 2 bases and J dropped 5; count of bases not matched to a gene: 5. The CDR3 totals 14 residues. Looked up from germline, CDR1 is MGHRA and CDR2 is YSYEKL. The CDR3 region is CASSQTGTEYGYTF. The DNA for the CDR3 is TGCGCCAGCAGCCAAACCGGGACAGAGTATGGCTACACCTTC.